Listed here are 13 T cell receptor beta chains from one sample, sequenced in a study of CDR3 diversity in severe acne. One entry per CDR3 protein results from TCRdb running MiXCR on the PCR reads. This table has approximately 84,000 distinct CDR3 sequences, 45% to 60% appearing once. Sequenced sample: blood. Every receptor here comes from a male donor in good health, without acne.

A few counts support this clonotype. The chain has TRBV19 and TRBJ1-6; D remains ambiguous. In germline, CDR1 is LNHDA, CDR2 SQIVND (reference sequence). CDR3 length: 18 amino acids. Trimming left V 6 bases short and J 7 bases short, with 25 bases between. The CDR3 is CASSGSGFSALNNSPLHF. CDR3 coding DNA: TGTGCCAGTAGCGGATCAGGATTCTCGGCCCTGAACAATTCACCCCTCCACTTT.

There are a few counts of this clonotype. This CDR3 fails to terminate in the conserved phenylalanine or tryptophan, so it likely reflects a read error. V is TRBV24-1 and J is TRBJ1-2; no clear D gene. V was clipped by 3 bases and J by 2 bases, with 9 bases between them. CDR3 length: 14 amino acids. Germline CDR1 reads KGHDR; CDR2 reads SFDVKD. CDR3 nucleotide sequence: TGTGCCACCAGTGATCCTCCGAGAAACTATGGCTACACCCTC. Protein: CATSDPPRNYGYTL.

Comments on this clonotype: A much larger clone differs by one base, so this may be a read error. This chain uses TRBV13 with TRBJ2-5, with D perhaps being TRBD1 or TRBD2 (6 bases each). Germline V CDR1 and CDR2: PRHDT, FYEKMQ (reference sequence). This CDR3 is 13 amino acids long. CDR3 bases: TGTGTCAGCAGCCTCGGGGGCCGAGAGACCCAGTACTTC. Translation: CVSSLGGRETQYF.

This chain uses TRBV29-1 with TRBJ2-5, with 10 bases matching TRBD2. Trimming removed 4 bases from V and 7 bases from J; junction bases left unmatched: 9. The length of the CDR3 is 14 residues. Per the germline V gene, CDR1 is SQVTM and CDR2 is ANQGSEA. In nucleotides, the CDR3 is TGCAGCGTTGCCGGGACTAGCGCCGGGGCGACCCAGTACTTC. Its protein is CSVAGTSAGATQYF.

This clonotype is medium-sized (0.01 to 0.1%) in the sample. The chain joins TRBV29-1 to TRBJ2-3; TRBD2 might be the D (6 bases). Trimming pared 7 bases from V and 3 bases from J, leaving 8 bases between. Per germline, CDR1 SQVTM and CDR2 ANQGSEA. The CDR3 has 11 amino acids. The CDR3 nucleotides read TGCAGCGATGGAGGGACAGATACGCAGTATTTT. It translates to CSDGGTDTQYF.

The count of this clonotype is one. The chain couples TRBV6-5 to TRBJ1-5; D might be TRBD1 (5 bases). Germline V gives CDR1 MNHEY, CDR2 SVGAGI. V was shortened by 6 bases and J by 6 bases, with 18 bases between the two germline ends. The CDR3 spans 15 residues. As DNA, the CDR3 is TGTGCCAGCAGCGGGGGGACCCCTCCAAGTCAGCCCCAGCATTTT. The encoded protein is CASSGGTPPSQPQHF.

The chain combines TRBV24-1 with TRBJ2-1, with 9 bases matching TRBD2. V was pared by 5 bases and J by 8 bases, with 6 bases of the junction left unmatched. This CDR3 is 14 amino acids long. From germline, CDR1 is KGHDR and CDR2 SFDVKD. DNA of the CDR3: TGTGCCACCAGTGGAGCGGGAGGCAGCGATGAGCAGTTCTTC. Protein product: CATSGAGGSDEQFF.

V is TRBV5-4 and J is TRBJ2-5; TRBD2 matches at 11 bases. V trimming: 4 bases; J trimming: 4 bases; junction bases outside the gene matches: 12. Germline loops: CDR1 SGHNT, CDR2 YYREEE (reference sequence). The CDR3 totals 17 residues. In DNA form, the CDR3 reads TGTGCCAGCAGCAGCTACACTAGCGGGAGAGGAGGAGAGACCCAGTACTTC. Protein product: CASSSYTSGRGGETQYF. The whole variable domain, remainder taken from reference TRBV5-4 and TRBJ2-5, is ETGVTQSPTHLIKTRGQQVTLRCSSQSGHNTVSWYQQALGQGPQFIFQYYREEENGRGNFPPRFSGLQFPNYSSELNVNALELDDSALYLCASSSYTSGRGGETQYFGPGTRLLVL.

V and J are TRBV20-1 and TRBJ2-5; D perhaps matches TRBD2 (7 bases). V was clipped by 1 base and J by 5 bases, with 14 bases between them. There are 14 residues in the CDR3. CDR1 is DFQATT and CDR2 is SNEGSKA in the germline V gene (reference sequence). In DNA form, the CDR3 reads TGCAGTGCTAGAGTGGGGGGGGCCGGGGAGACCCAGTACTTC. This gives the protein CSARVGGAGETQYF.

This clonotype was detected ten times or more. The genes are TRBV27 and TRBJ1-3, with 8 bases matching TRBD1. Germline V gives CDR1 MNHEY, CDR2 SMNVEV (reference sequence). The V gene end was trimmed by 7 bases and the J gene end by 2 bases; junction bases not matched to a gene: 7. The CDR3 length is 15 residues. Here the CDR3 reads CASTPTGEAGNTIYF. Here the CDR3 DNA reads TGTGCCAGCACACCGACAGGGGAAGCTGGAAACACCATATATTTT.

This clonotype has only a few counts. The rearrangement links TRBV7-9 to TRBJ2-7; D is ambiguous. The CDR3 spans 15 residues. Trimming shortened V by 1 base and J by 0 bases, and 10 bases separated the two germline ends. Germline CDR1 reads SEHNR; CDR2 reads FQNEAQ (reference sequence). The CDR3 coding sequence is TGTGCCAGCAGCTTAGGCGATGTGGGCTCCTACGAGCAGTACTTC. This sequence encodes CASSLGDVGSYEQYF.

The chain combines TRBV4-1 with TRBJ1-2, with D possibly being TRBD1 (5 bases). The V end lost 0 bases, the J end lost 7 bases, and 15 bases lay between the germline ends. The CDR3 is 15 amino acids. Per germline, CDR1 MGHRA and CDR2 YSYEKL. CDR3 nucleotides: TGCGCCAGCAGCCAAGATAGTCGGGGGAGAGGTGGCTACACCTTC. It translates to CASSQDSRGRGGYTF.

Of note for this clonotype: The conserved phenylalanine or tryptophan is not found at the CDR3 terminus, so this likely reflects a read error. The CDR3 region is CAWSVNTEAFL. The DNA of the CDR3 is TGTGCCTGGTCGGTGAACACTGAAGCTTTCCTT. V is TRBV30 and J is TRBJ1-1; D is unclear. The germline V gene encodes CDR1 GTSNPN and CDR2 SVGIG (reference sequence). The ends were cut back, 5 bases at V and 0 bases at J, with 4 bases in the middle. CDR3 size: 11 residues.